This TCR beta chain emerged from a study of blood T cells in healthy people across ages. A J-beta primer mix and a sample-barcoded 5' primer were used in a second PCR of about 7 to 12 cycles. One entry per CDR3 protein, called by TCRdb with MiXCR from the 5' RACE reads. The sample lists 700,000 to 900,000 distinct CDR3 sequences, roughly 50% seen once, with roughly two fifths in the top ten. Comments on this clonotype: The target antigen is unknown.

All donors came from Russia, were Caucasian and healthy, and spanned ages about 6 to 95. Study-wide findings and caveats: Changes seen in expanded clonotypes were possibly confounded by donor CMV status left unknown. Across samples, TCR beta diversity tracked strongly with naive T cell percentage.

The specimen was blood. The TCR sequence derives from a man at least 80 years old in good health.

CDR3 DNA: TGCAGTGCTAGAGTCGCAAGCGGGGAAAGCTCCTACAATGAGCAGTTCTTC. Translation gives CSARVASGESSYNEQFF. The chain has TRBV20-1 and TRBJ2-1; 7 bases map to TRBD2. V shed 1 base, J shed 0 bases, and the junction held 9 bases outside the gene matches. Germline CDR1 DFQATT, CDR2 SNEGSKA (reference sequence). The CDR3 is made up of 17 amino acids.